A single sample gave rise to the 4 T cell receptor beta chains below, sequenced in a study of OX40 agonist ivuxolimab in advanced cancers. Assay: immunoSEQ multiplex PCR; the TCRdb copy retains only in-frame clones and omits some. The sample includes roughly 86,000 clones, 80% to 90% of them seen just once. The sequencing here drew on CD4+ or CD8+ T cells sorted from blood, taken in a trial of the OX40 agonist ivuxolimab. Receptor source: an adult with an advanced solid tumor such as melanoma, head and neck, liver or kidney cancer.

This rearrangement joins TRBV2 to TRBJ1-5, with TRBD1 identical over 7 bases. This CDR3 is built from 14 residues. Germline loops: CDR1 SNHLY, CDR2 FYNNEI. Losses at the gene ends were 4 bases for V and 2 bases for J; bases not matched to a gene: 2. The DNA for the CDR3 is TGTGCCAGCAGTGCCCAGGGGGGCAATCAGCCCCAGCATTTT. Its translation: CASSAQGGNQPQHF.

The V call is TRBV27, the J call TRBJ1-2; D gene unclear. The germline CDR1 and CDR2 sequences are MNHEY and SMNVEV (reference sequence). V was clipped by 0 bases and J by 4 bases, with 12 bases between them. The CDR3 consists of 15 residues. This chain's CDR3 is CASSLSRALSYGYTF. CDR3 sequence (DNA): TGTGCCAGCAGTTTATCTCGGGCTTTGAGCTATGGCTACACCTTC.

The chain links TRBV12-5 to TRBJ2-2; 9 positions agree with TRBD2. The germline V gene encodes CDR1 LGHNT and CDR2 FRNRAP. The CDR3 is made up of 16 amino acids. V was clipped by 5 bases and J by 6 bases; unmatched bases: 10. The CDR3 coding sequence is TGTGCTAGTGGTCGGTCTCGCGGGGGGGCCTCCGGGGAGCTGTTTTTT. This gives the protein CASGRSRGGASGELFF.

The J gene is TRBJ2-2, the V gene TRBV28; D uncertain. CDR1 and CDR2 (germline): MDHEN, SYDVKM. CDR3 length equals 12 residues. With 3 bases removed from V and 7 bases from J, the gap between germline ends came to 6 bases. The CDR3 loop reads CASSFFGGELFF. The CDR3, as DNA: TGTGCCAGCAGTTTTTTCGGCGGGGAGCTGTTTTTT. The full variable domain, its missing parts supplied by reference TRBV28 and TRBJ2-2, is DVKVTQSSRYLVKRTGEKVFLECVQDMDHENMFWYRQDPGLGLRLIYFSYDVKMKEKGDIPEGYSVSREKKERFSLILESASTNQTSMYLCASSFFGGELFFGEGSRLTVL.